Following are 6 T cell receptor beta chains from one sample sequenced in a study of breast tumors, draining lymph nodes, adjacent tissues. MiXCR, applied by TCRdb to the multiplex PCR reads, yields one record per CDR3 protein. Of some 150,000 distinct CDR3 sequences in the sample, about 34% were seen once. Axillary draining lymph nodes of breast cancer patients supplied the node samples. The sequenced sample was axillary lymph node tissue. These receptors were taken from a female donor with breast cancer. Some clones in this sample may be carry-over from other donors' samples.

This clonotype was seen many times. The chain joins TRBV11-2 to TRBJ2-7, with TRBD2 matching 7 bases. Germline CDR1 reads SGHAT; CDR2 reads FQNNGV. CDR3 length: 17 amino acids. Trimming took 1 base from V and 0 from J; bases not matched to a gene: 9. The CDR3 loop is CASSLGNSGPSSYEQYF. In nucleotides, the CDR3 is TGTGCCAGCAGCTTAGGAAATAGCGGGCCGAGCTCCTACGAGCAGTACTTC.

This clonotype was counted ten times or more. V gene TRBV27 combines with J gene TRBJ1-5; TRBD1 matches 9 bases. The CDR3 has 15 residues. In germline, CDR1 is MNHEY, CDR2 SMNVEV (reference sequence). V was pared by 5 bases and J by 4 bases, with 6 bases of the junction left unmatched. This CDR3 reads CASSNTGGRNQPQHF. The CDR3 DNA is TGTGCCAGCAGTAACACAGGGGGCAGGAATCAGCCCCAGCATTTT.

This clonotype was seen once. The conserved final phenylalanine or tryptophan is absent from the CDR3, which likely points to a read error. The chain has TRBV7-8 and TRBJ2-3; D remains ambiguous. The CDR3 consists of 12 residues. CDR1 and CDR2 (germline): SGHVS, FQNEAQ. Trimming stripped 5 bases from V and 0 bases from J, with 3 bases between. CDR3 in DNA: TGTGCCAGCAGCCTAAGCACAGATACGCAGTATTCT. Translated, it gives CASSLSTDTQYS.

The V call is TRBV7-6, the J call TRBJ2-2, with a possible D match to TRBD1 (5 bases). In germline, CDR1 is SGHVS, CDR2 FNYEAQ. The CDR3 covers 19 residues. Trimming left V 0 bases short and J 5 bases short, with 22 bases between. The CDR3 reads CASSLAVDTEAYLTGELFF. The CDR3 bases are TGTGCCAGCAGCTTAGCGGTGGACACTGAAGCTTACTTAACCGGGGAGCTGTTTTTT. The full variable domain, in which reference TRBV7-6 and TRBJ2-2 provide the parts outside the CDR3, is GAGVSQSPRYKVTKRGQDVALRCDPISGHVSLYWYRQALGQGPEFLTYFNYEAQQDKSGLPNDRFSAERPEGSISTLTIQRTEQRDSAMYRCASSLAVDTEAYLTGELFFGEGSRLTVL.

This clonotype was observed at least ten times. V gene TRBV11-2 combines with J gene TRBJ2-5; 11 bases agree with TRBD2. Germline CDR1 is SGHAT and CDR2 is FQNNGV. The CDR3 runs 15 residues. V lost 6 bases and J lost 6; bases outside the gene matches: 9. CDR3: CASRGGSGGAKTQYF. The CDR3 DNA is TGTGCCAGCAGGGGAGGTAGCGGGGGGGCGAAGACCCAGTACTTC.

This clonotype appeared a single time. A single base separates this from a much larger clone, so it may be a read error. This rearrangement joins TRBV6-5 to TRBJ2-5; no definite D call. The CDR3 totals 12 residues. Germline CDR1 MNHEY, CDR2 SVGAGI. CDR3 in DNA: TGTGCCGGCAGTTACTCCTATAAGACCCAGTACTTC. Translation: CAGSYSYKTQYF.